The 30 T cell receptor beta chains below were found in one sample sequenced in a study of T cell responses to AZD1222 COVID-19 vaccine. Clones were sequenced by immunoSEQ multiplex PCR, and TCRdb holds only the in-frame ones, with some missing. The sample lists 50,000 to 65,000 clones, 86% occurring once. Sample: peripheral blood, taken 28 days after the second AZD1222 dose. The origin of the receptors is an adult who received the AZD1222 COVID-19 vaccine.

The chain has TRBV18 and TRBJ1-2, with no clear D. The ends were cut back, 2 bases at V and 4 bases at J, with 14 bases in the middle. The CDR3 sequence is 15 residues long. Germline-derived CDR1 and CDR2 are KGHSH and LQKENI. The CDR3 is CASSPSELPGYGYTF. As DNA, the CDR3 is TGTGCCAGCTCACCATCCGAGCTTCCGGGCTATGGCTACACCTTC.

The chain is built from TRBV11-2 and TRBJ2-5, with D unresolved. Trimming pared 5 bases from V and 1 base from J, leaving 8 bases between. Per germline, CDR1 SGHAT and CDR2 FQNNGV. The CDR3 runs to 13 residues. The CDR3 sequence: CASSPQFQETQYF. The CDR3, as DNA: TGTGCCAGCAGCCCACAGTTCCAAGAGACCCAGTACTTC.

V and J are TRBV6-4 and TRBJ2-1, with D perhaps matching TRBD1 (5 bases). V lost 6 bases and J 3 bases, leaving 15 bases between the germline ends. Germline-derived CDR1 and CDR2 are MRHNA and SNTAGT. The CDR3 totals 15 residues. The CDR3 DNA is TGTGCCAGCAGCCGAGGACAAGATGGCTACAATGAGCAGTTCTTC. Translation gives CASSRGQDGYNEQFF.

The chain couples TRBV11-2 to TRBJ2-1; D is ambiguous. V lost 1 base and J 0 bases, leaving 10 bases between the germline ends. This CDR3 has 16 residues. Germline lookup yields CDR1 SGHAT and CDR2 FQNNGV. CDR3 in amino acids: CASSLGLISSYNEQFF. The CDR3, as DNA: TGTGCCAGCAGCTTAGGTCTTATTAGCTCCTACAATGAGCAGTTCTTC.

V usage is TRBV4-1 and J usage is TRBJ2-5; D call uncertain. Trimming took off 2 bases at V and 5 bases at J, with 9 bases between the two ends. The CDR3 loop spans 13 amino acids. Germline lookup yields CDR1 MGHRA and CDR2 YSYEKL. The CDR3 DNA follows: TGCGCCAGCAGCCAAATCCTTCGGGAGACCCAGTACTTC. The encoded protein is CASSQILRETQYF.

This chain links TRBV14 with TRBJ2-1; 9 positions agree with TRBD2. The CDR3 contains 15 residues. V was pared by 1 base and J by 7 bases, with 5 bases of the junction left unmatched. Germline V gene data show CDR1 as SGHDN and CDR2 as FVKESK. Here the CDR3 reads CASSQAGLAFNEQFF. The CDR3 nucleotides are TGTGCCAGCAGCCAAGCGGGACTAGCTTTTAATGAGCAGTTCTTC. Filled out from reference TRBV14 and TRBJ2-1, the complete variable domain reads EAGVTQFPSHSVIEKGQTVTLRCDPISGHDNLYWYRRVMGKEIKFLLHFVKESKQDESGMPNNRFLAERTGGTYSTLKVQPAELEDSGVYFCASSQAGLAFNEQFFGPGTRLTVL.

V and J are TRBV19 and TRBJ1-5; maybe TRBD1 (6 bases). This CDR3 region has 14 residues. CDR1 and CDR2 (germline): LNHDA, SQIVND (reference sequence). V was shortened by 4 bases and J by 2 bases, with 9 bases between the two germline ends. CDR3 amino acids: CASSRGAGNQPQHF. The CDR3 region has the DNA TGTGCCAGTAGTAGGGGGGCAGGCAATCAGCCCCAGCATTTT.

The rearrangement links TRBV14 to TRBJ1-1; D gene unclear. CDR3 length equals 16 residues. Trimming removed 0 bases at V and 0 bases at J, with 11 bases between. Germline-derived CDR1 and CDR2 are SGHDN and FVKESK. CDR3 bases: TGTGCCAGCAGCCAAGAGCGCGGGCTGATGAACACTGAAGCTTTCTTT. It translates to CASSQERGLMNTEAFF.

The genes are TRBV7-8 and TRBJ1-2; 7 bases match TRBD1. The J segment lost 2 bases and the V segment lost 5 bases, leaving 11 bases of the junction unmatched. Germline V gene sequence: CDR1 SGHVS, CDR2 FQNEAQ. The CDR3 runs 16 residues. CDR3 coding DNA: TGTGCCAGCAGCCCCTCTTCGGGACAGTCCAACTATGGCTACACCTTC. The encoded protein is CASSPSSGQSNYGYTF.

This chain joins TRBV4-2 and TRBJ2-3, with D perhaps matching TRBD1 (6 bases). CDR1 and CDR2 from the germline V gene are LGHNA and YNFKEQ. This CDR3 has 18 amino acids. Deletions cut 0 bases from V and 0 bases from J, with 16 bases between. For the CDR3, the DNA is TGTGCCAGCAGCCAAGACCAGGGGTTAAGAGCGAGCACAGATACGCAGTATTTT. Protein: CASSQDQGLRASTDTQYF.

This clone has only a few counts. The chain recombines TRBV30 with TRBJ2-7; 7 bases fit TRBD1. This CDR3 spans 12 amino acids. Unmatched junction bases numbered 4, after V lost 2 bases and J lost 6 bases. Germline CDR1 and CDR2: GTSNPN and SVGIG (reference sequence). CDR3 in DNA: TGTGCCTGGAGTCCGACAGGGCTCGAGCAGTACTTC. Encoded protein: CAWSPTGLEQYF. Full variable domain (missing parts from reference TRBV30 and TRBJ2-7): SQTIHQWPATLVQPVGSPLSLECTVEGTSNPNLYWYRQAAGRGLQLLFYSVGIGQISSEVPQNLSASRPQDRQFILSSKKLLLSDSGFYLCAWSPTGLEQYFGPGTRLTVT.

The sample holds one count of this clone. The chain carries TRBV13 and TRBJ2-3; 7 bases agree with TRBD1. There are 14 residues in the CDR3. V lost 5 bases to trimming and J lost 4 bases; unmatched junction nucleotides: 6. CDR1 and CDR2 (germline): PRHDT, FYEKMQ (reference sequence). The chain's CDR3 is CASSPLQGADTQYF. For the CDR3, the DNA is TGTGCCAGCAGCCCCCTGCAGGGGGCAGATACGCAGTATTTT.

The chain joins TRBV3-1 (or the pseudogene TRBV3-2) to TRBJ1-1; possible D gene TRBD1, 5 bases. The germline CDR1 and CDR2 sequences are LGHDT and YNNKEL (reference sequence). Trimming took 4 bases from V and 7 from J, leaving 19 bases between them. The CDR3 has 15 residues. CDR3 residues: CASSPWASGTYEAFF. CDR3 nucleotides: TGTGCCAGCAGCCCCTGGGCATCCGGGACCTATGAAGCTTTCTTT.

The count of this clone is one. The V call is TRBV25-1, the J call TRBJ1-2; the D is unclear. This CDR3 is 14 amino acids long. Germline loops: CDR1 MGHDK, CDR2 SYGVNS. Trimming left V 1 base short and J 4 bases short, with 10 bases between. CDR3: CASSEWAESYGYTF. CDR3 bases: TGTGCCAGCAGTGAATGGGCAGAGTCCTATGGCTACACCTTC.

The gene calls are TRBV2 and TRBJ2-7; D not certain. The CDR3 totals 12 residues. Trimming stripped 6 bases from V and 6 bases from J, with 12 bases between. The germline V gene has CDR1 SNHLY and CDR2 FYNNEI. CDR3 region: CASRGNPSEQYF. Written as DNA, the CDR3 is TGTGCCAGCAGGGGCAATCCAAGCGAGCAGTACTTC.

V usage is TRBV28 and J usage is TRBJ2-7, with D maybe TRBD1 (6 bases). From germline, CDR1 is MDHEN and CDR2 SYDVKM. The CDR3 consists of 14 residues. The V and J ends lost 8 bases and 0 bases respectively, with 14 bases between them. The CDR3 loop is CASGRDKLSYEQYF. Written as DNA, the CDR3 is TGTGCCAGCGGCCGGGACAAACTCTCCTACGAGCAGTACTTC.

This chain uses TRBV7-6 with TRBJ1-5; 10 bases are a match to TRBD1. CDR3 size: 15 residues. In germline, CDR1 is SGHVS, CDR2 FNYEAQ. V was clipped by 5 bases and J by 8 bases; unmatched bases: 9. The CDR3 here is CASSPGTGEGKPQHF. For the CDR3, the DNA is TGTGCCAGCAGCCCAGGGACAGGGGAAGGGAAGCCCCAGCATTTT.

A few counts support this clone. This chain uses TRBV15 with TRBJ1-5; unclear D gene. This CDR3 has 13 amino acids. Germline V gene lookup returns CDR1 LNHNV and CDR2 YYDKDF (reference sequence). The ends were cut back, 3 bases at V and 6 bases at J, with 9 bases in the middle. The CDR3, as DNA: TGTGCCACCAGCAGTGATCTGGGTCAGCCCCAGCATTTT. Protein sequence: CATSSDLGQPQHF.

CDR3 protein: CASSLESGGDYGYTF. CDR3 DNA: TGTGCCAGCAGCTTAGAATCAGGGGGTGACTATGGCTACACCTTC. The J gene is TRBJ1-2, the V gene TRBV7-9, with 7 positions matching TRBD1. Germline V lookup: CDR1 SEHNR, CDR2 FQNEAQ (reference sequence). The CDR3 consists of 15 residues. V shed 1 base and J 3 bases; nucleotides not matched to a gene: 5.

The V and J genes are TRBV3-1 (or the pseudogene TRBV3-2) and TRBJ2-7; D is unresolved. Germline CDR1 reads LGHDT; CDR2 reads YNNKEL (reference sequence). Deletions cut 4 bases from V and 1 base from J, with 2 bases between. The CDR3 covers 11 residues. CDR3 nucleotide sequence: TGTGCCAGCAGCCGATCCTACGAGCAGTACTTC. Protein sequence: CASSRSYEQYF.

The chain couples TRBV5-1 to TRBJ2-7; D not certain. V was clipped by 0 bases and J by 7 bases, with 11 bases between them. The CDR3 has 13 residues. CDR1 is SGHRS, CDR2 YFSETQ, per germline. CDR3: CASSLDGKREQYF. CDR3 DNA sequence: TGCGCCAGCAGCTTGGACGGCAAAAGGGAGCAGTACTTC. Based on the CDR3 plus reference TRBV5-1 and TRBJ2-7, the full variable domain is KAGVTQTPRYLIKTRGQQVTLSCSPISGHRSVSWYQQTPGQGLQFLFEYFSETQRNKGNFPGRFSGRQFSNSRSEMNVSTLELGDSALYLCASSLDGKREQYFGPGTRLTVT.

The genes are TRBV24-1 and TRBJ2-3; perhaps TRBD2 as D (6 bases). V shed 4 bases and J shed 6 bases, with 10 bases lying between them. This CDR3 is 13 amino acids long. Germline loops: CDR1 KGHDR, CDR2 SFDVKD. The CDR3 here is CATSEPLADTQYF. CDR3 coding DNA: TGTGCCACCAGTGAGCCCCTAGCGGATACGCAGTATTTT.

In this sample, this clone turned up a few times. The V gene is TRBV18, the J gene TRBJ2-7; 8 bases fit TRBD2. The germline gives CDR1 KGHSH, CDR2 LQKENI. The V and J ends lost 6 bases and 6 bases, in that order; junction bases with no gene match: 16. The CDR3 contains 16 residues. The CDR3 DNA sequence: TGTGCCAGCTCCCAAATCCTTAGCGGGATAAATCGCGAGCAGTACTTC. Its translation is CASSQILSGINREQYF.

CDR3 in amino acids: CASRDRGNQPQHF. Here the CDR3 DNA reads TGTGCCAGCAGGGACAGGGGGAATCAGCCCCAGCATTTT. The V gene is TRBV19, the J gene TRBJ1-5; 11 bases fit TRBD1. The CDR3 loop spans 13 amino acids. V dropped 9 bases and J dropped 4; count of bases not matched to a gene: 2. In germline, CDR1 is LNHDA, CDR2 SQIVND (reference sequence).

The DNA of the CDR3 is TGCAGTACAAATTACGAGACCCAGTACTTC. Amino acid sequence: CSTNYETQYF. This chain joins TRBV20-1 and TRBJ2-5; the D is unclear. Per germline, CDR1 DFQATT and CDR2 SNEGSKA (reference sequence). Trimming pared 8 bases from V and 5 bases from J, leaving 9 bases between. CDR3 size: 10 residues.

The rearrangement uses TRBV5-5 and TRBJ1-6; tentative D call: TRBD1 (6 bases). This CDR3 contains 15 residues. The V gene's germline CDR1 is SGHKS and CDR2 YYEKEE (reference sequence). Trimming removed 0 bases at V and 4 bases at J, with 8 bases between. CDR3 nucleotide sequence: TGTGCCAGCAGCTTGGAAAGGGGGTATAATTCACCCCTCCACTTT. Its protein product is CASSLERGYNSPLHF.

This clone is classed as medium-sized. The chain links TRBV3-1 (or the pseudogene TRBV3-2) to TRBJ2-1; D is possibly TRBD1 (6 bases). The CDR3 runs to 15 residues. Per the germline V gene, CDR1 is LGHDT and CDR2 is YNNKEL (reference sequence). V lost 1 base and J lost 0, with 7 bases in between. The CDR3 DNA sequence: TGTGCCAGCAGCCAAGGGACAGACTCCTACAATGAGCAGTTCTTC. Its translation is CASSQGTDSYNEQFF.

V gene TRBV19 combines with J gene TRBJ1-1; TRBD1 matches 8 bases. This CDR3 is built from 14 residues. Looked up from germline, CDR1 is LNHDA and CDR2 is SQIVND (reference sequence). V trimming: 2 bases; J trimming: 7 bases; junction bases outside the gene matches: 6. The DNA of the CDR3 is TGTGCCAGTAGTATAAGACAGGGGAAAAGTGAAGCTTTCTTT. This gives the protein CASSIRQGKSEAFF.

The chain employs TRBV12-3 or TRBV12-4 and TRBJ1-1, with a tentative D call TRBD1 (5 bases). Trimming left V 4 bases short and J 4 bases short, with 10 bases between. The CDR3 runs to 13 residues. This CDR3 is CASSSTRGTEAFF. CDR3 bases: TGTGCCAGCAGTTCCACTAGGGGCACTGAAGCTTTCTTT.

This clone was seen a handful of times. The chain employs TRBV24-1 and TRBJ2-7; D possibly corresponds to TRBD2 (5 bases). The V end was cut by 7 bases, the J end by 3 bases, with 12 bases between. Germline assignment: CDR1 KGHDR and CDR2 SFDVKD. The CDR3 has 13 residues. This chain's CDR3 is CATSEGSRYEQYF. The CDR3, as DNA: TGTGCCACCAGCGAGGGATCCCGCTACGAGCAGTACTTC.